The 31 T cell receptor beta chains in this list originate from one sample, sequenced in a study of cytomegalovirus exposure and HLA in healthy donors. The repertoire was sequenced with immunoSEQ multiplex PCR; TCRdb's copy has only in-frame clones and lacks some. Counted here are roughly 70,000 clones, 70% to 90% occurring once; the ten biggest clones make up 3%. The sequencing sample was made of PBMCs. These receptors all come from a man aged 30 to 39 in good health and CMV-seronegative.

This chain uses TRBV6-7 with TRBJ1-3; the D gene is possibly TRBD1 (6 bases). TRBV6-7 carries the ORF label, with uncertain function. There are 18 residues in the CDR3. V was cut by 3 bases and J by 0 bases, with 18 bases left in between. CDR3 coding DNA: TGTGCCAGCAGTTATCGGGGCTTAGGGACATTCTCTGGAAACACCATATATTTT. Protein product: CASSYRGLGTFSGNTIYF.

J is TRBJ2-3 and V is TRBV11-3, with a tentative D call TRBD1 (6 bases). Looked up from germline, CDR1 is SGHNT and CDR2 is YENEEA. The CDR3 length is 16 residues. Trimming pared 1 base from V and 3 bases from J, leaving 14 bases between. CDR3 amino acids: CASSLGHREQTDTQYF. The CDR3 DNA is TGTGCCAGCAGCTTAGGTCACAGGGAACAAACAGATACGCAGTATTTT.

The chain recombines TRBV7-8 with TRBJ1-3; D may be TRBD1 (5 bases). V shed 3 bases and J shed 1 base, with 13 bases lying between them. The CDR3 loop spans 16 amino acids. Germline V gene lookup returns CDR1 SGHVS and CDR2 FQNEAQ. The CDR3 sequence: CASSFTGSASGNTIYF. The CDR3 nucleotides read TGTGCCAGCAGCTTTACAGGATCGGCTTCTGGAAACACCATATATTTT.

This sequence joins TRBV7-8 and TRBJ1-2; D is undetermined. Germline CDR1 is SGHVS and CDR2 is FQNEAQ. Trimming took 6 bases from V and 8 from J, leaving 13 bases between them. The CDR3 length is 12 residues. In DNA form, the CDR3 reads TGTGCCAGCAGTTCGGGTATGATAGGCTACACCTTC. Amino acids: CASSSGMIGYTF.

The J gene is TRBJ1-2, the V gene TRBV7-2, with D hard to call. This CDR3 contains 14 residues. V was trimmed by 5 bases and J by 3 bases, leaving 13 bases between them. Germline CDR1 is SGHTA and CDR2 is FQGNSA. In DNA form, the CDR3 reads TGTGCCAGCAGCGGAACCGGGATTTACTATGGCTACACCTTC. This codes for CASSGTGIYYGYTF.

J is TRBJ1-2 and V is TRBV7-8, with 9 bases identical to TRBD1. CDR3 length: 16 amino acids. Germline V gives CDR1 SGHVS, CDR2 FQNEAQ. The V gene end was trimmed by 5 bases and the J gene end by 5 bases; junction bases not matched to a gene: 12. CDR3 residues: CASSPVQGQGGYGYTF. CDR3 nucleotide sequence: TGTGCCAGCAGCCCCGTCCAGGGACAGGGTGGGTATGGCTACACCTTC.

The chain joins TRBV9 to TRBJ2-5, with 8 bases lining up with TRBD1. Per germline, CDR1 SGDLS and CDR2 YYNGEE. Trimming removed 4 bases from V and 5 bases from J; junction bases left unmatched: 4. The CDR3 totals 13 residues. The chain's CDR3 is CASSTRQGETQYF. DNA of the CDR3: TGTGCCAGCAGCACACGACAGGGGGAGACCCAGTACTTC.

V and J are TRBV30 and TRBJ2-4; D remains unclear. V lost 4 bases and J lost 7, with 11 bases in between. Looked up from germline, CDR1 is GTSNPN and CDR2 is SVGIG (reference sequence). The CDR3 loop spans 12 amino acids. CDR3 nucleotide sequence: TGTGCCTGGAAACGTACGAGGAACATTCAGTACTTC. Encoded protein: CAWKRTRNIQYF.

The chain combines TRBV2 with TRBJ1-5; D is perhaps TRBD1 (6 bases). The V gene's germline CDR1 is SNHLY and CDR2 FYNNEI. The length of the CDR3 is 14 residues. V lost 6 bases and J 0 bases, leaving 9 bases between the germline ends. CDR3 region: CASRGTNSNQPQHF. CDR3 bases: TGTGCCAGCAGGGGGACAAATAGCAATCAGCCCCAGCATTTT.

This rearrangement joins TRBV4-3 to TRBJ2-2; 12 nucleotides line up with TRBD2. The germline V gene encodes CDR1 LGHNA and CDR2 YSLEER. The CDR3 is 18 residues long. The J segment lost 3 bases and the V segment lost 1 base, leaving 6 bases of the junction unmatched. CDR3 region: CASSQGSSGGADTGELFF. The CDR3 DNA reads TGCGCCAGCAGCCAAGGATCTAGCGGGGGGGCGGACACCGGGGAGCTGTTTTTT.

This chain connects TRBV28 to TRBJ1-2, with D possibly being TRBD1 (6 bases). There are 16 residues in the CDR3. Between the trimmed V and J ends, which lost 8 bases and 4 bases, there was a span of 23 bases. The germline CDR1 and CDR2 sequences are MDHEN and SYDVKM. In DNA form, the CDR3 reads TGTGCCAGCTTTACTATAGACAGGTGGGATGGCTATGGCTACACCTTC. Translated: CASFTIDRWDGYGYTF.

Only a few counts were recorded for this clone. The chain employs TRBV5-6 and TRBJ2-7; 7 bases are shared with TRBD2. The germline CDR1 and CDR2 sequences are SGHDT and YYEEEE. The CDR3 contains 16 residues. V gave up 4 bases and J gave up 4 bases; unmatched junction bases: 14. DNA for the CDR3: TGTGCCAGCAGCCCTGCCGTGGGAGGGGCCGTTTACGAGCAGTACTTC. Translation: CASSPAVGGAVYEQYF.

This clone was seen a few times. The rearrangement links TRBV4-2 to TRBJ2-7; D possibly corresponds to TRBD2 (5 bases). Germline V CDR1 and CDR2: LGHNA, YNFKEQ. The V end was cut by 8 bases, the J end by 0 bases, with 23 bases between. The CDR3 consists of 17 residues. The CDR3 here is CASLLGTTRKSSYEQYV. For the CDR3, the DNA is TGTGCCAGCTTACTAGGAACAACTCGAAAGAGCTCCTACGAGCAGTACGTC.

V gene TRBV11-3 combines with J gene TRBJ2-1, with a weak D call TRBD2 (6 bases). CDR3 length: 17 residues. Germline V gives CDR1 SGHNT, CDR2 YENEEA. The ends were cut back, 0 bases at V and 0 bases at J, with 12 bases in the middle. DNA of the CDR3: TGTGCCAGCAGCTTAGACCCAAGTAGCGGCTCCTACAATGAGCAGTTCTTC. It codes for CASSLDPSSGSYNEQFF.

V and J are TRBV28 and TRBJ2-7, with TRBD2 identical over 11 bases. J lost 3 bases, V lost 5 bases, and 12 bases had no gene match. The CDR3 consists of 17 residues. Germline lookup yields CDR1 MDHEN and CDR2 SYDVKM. In DNA, the CDR3 is TGTGCCAGCAGTCGAGGTTGGCTAGCGGGAGGCAACTACGAGCAGTACGTC. Protein: CASSRGWLAGGNYEQYV.

CDR3 loop: CAISPAGDQETQYF. The CDR3, as DNA: TGTGCCATCAGTCCCGCGGGGGACCAAGAGACCCAGTACTTC. This chain uses TRBV10-3 with TRBJ2-5; 7 bases line up with TRBD2. CDR3 size: 14 residues. Germline-derived CDR1 and CDR2 are ENHRY and SYGVKD. The V and J ends lost 5 bases and 0 bases, in that order; junction bases with no gene match: 3.

This rearrangement joins TRBV19 to TRBJ1-3; TRBD1 aligns across 9 bases. Germline CDR1 and CDR2: LNHDA and SQIVND (reference sequence). Losses at the gene ends were 3 bases for V and 7 bases for J; bases not matched to a gene: 4. The CDR3 spans 14 residues. The CDR3 bases are TGTGCCAGTAGTATCCGGACAGGGGTGAACACCATATATTTT. Encoded protein: CASSIRTGVNTIYF.

The J gene is TRBJ2-2, the V gene TRBV6-5; 8 positions agree with TRBD2. This CDR3 spans 16 amino acids. Germline CDR1 MNHEY, CDR2 SVGAGI. The ends lost 2 bases at V and 4 bases at J; junction bases unmatched: 6. The CDR3 loop is CASSYDGTSLTGELFF. Written as DNA, the CDR3 is TGTGCCAGCAGTTACGACGGGACTAGTCTCACCGGGGAGCTGTTTTTT.

The rearrangement uses TRBV18 and TRBJ2-2; D perhaps matches TRBD2 (6 bases). V lost 3 bases and J 5 bases, leaving 16 bases between the germline ends. Germline V gives CDR1 KGHSH, CDR2 LQKENI. The CDR3 spans 16 residues. The CDR3 coding sequence is TGTGCCAGCTCACCCACGTCGCAGGGAGGAACCGGGGAGCTGTTTTTT. Its protein is CASSPTSQGGTGELFF.

This clone was observed once. The V call is TRBV11-2, the J call TRBJ2-4; TRBD2 is a possible D gene (5 bases). Trimming cost V 1 base and J 8 bases, with 9 bases left between them. CDR1 is SGHAT and CDR2 is FQNNGV in the germline V gene. The CDR3 is 13 amino acids. This CDR3 is CASSLAGIYIQYF. CDR3 DNA sequence: TGTGCCAGCAGCTTAGCGGGAATCTACATTCAGTACTTC.

The CDR3 coding sequence is TGTGCCAGCAGCTTACAGGGGCAGGGTAATGAAAAACTGTTTTTT. Translated: CASSLQGQGNEKLFF. V usage is TRBV11-3 and J usage is TRBJ1-4, with a possible D match to TRBD1 (6 bases). CDR3 length equals 15 residues. The germline V gene encodes CDR1 SGHNT and CDR2 YENEEA. Trimming took off 2 bases at V and 4 bases at J, with 11 bases between the two ends.

V is TRBV7-2 and J is TRBJ1-1; no firm D call. Germline assignment: CDR1 SGHTA and CDR2 FQGNSA. V lost 2 bases and J 11 bases, leaving 12 bases between the germline ends. The CDR3 contains 12 residues. The CDR3 DNA follows: TGTGCCAGCAGCTTACCCGAAGCACAGGCTTTCTTT. Translated: CASSLPEAQAFF.

This clone was observed a few times. This rearrangement joins TRBV9 to TRBJ2-1; D not resolved. Deletions cut 3 bases from V and 10 bases from J, with 11 bases between. CDR3 length: 12 amino acids. Per the germline V gene, CDR1 is SGDLS and CDR2 is YYNGEE. The CDR3 nucleotides are TGTGCCAGCAGCGCCCCTGCGACAGAGCAGTTCTTC. This codes for CASSAPATEQFF.

This rearrangement joins TRBV4-1 to TRBJ1-2; no clear D gene. CDR3 length: 15 residues. Trimming shortened V by 1 base and J by 8 bases, and 17 bases separated the two germline ends. CDR1 MGHRA and CDR2 YSYEKL come from the germline V gene. CDR3: CASSQVHSGSRGYTF. CDR3 bases: TGCGCCAGCAGCCAAGTCCACAGCGGGAGTCGAGGCTACACCTTC.

V usage is TRBV29-1 and J usage is TRBJ1-2; no reliable D call. Trimming took off 3 bases at V and 6 bases at J, with 5 bases between the two ends. In germline, CDR1 is SQVTM, CDR2 ANQGSEA. This CDR3 comprises 10 residues. CDR3 loop: CSVDPDGYTF. DNA of the CDR3: TGCAGCGTTGACCCCGATGGCTACACCTTC.

The chain employs TRBV5-4 and TRBJ2-3; 12 bases align to TRBD2. The CDR3 consists of 17 residues. Looked up from germline, CDR1 is SGHNT and CDR2 is YYREEE (reference sequence). Losses at the gene ends were 1 base for V and 4 bases for J; bases not matched to a gene: 7. CDR3 region: CASSLWLAGGGADTQYF. The CDR3 region has the DNA TGTGCCAGCAGCTTGTGGCTAGCGGGAGGGGGGGCAGATACGCAGTATTTT.

V gene TRBV18 combines with J gene TRBJ2-7; 8 nucleotides line up with TRBD1. The CDR3 is made up of 14 amino acids. Germline V CDR1 and CDR2: KGHSH, LQKENI. V dropped 6 bases and J dropped 6; count of bases not matched to a gene: 10. The CDR3 DNA reads TGTGCCAGCTCTCTCGCTGGACAGGGCTCCGAGCAGTACGTC. This translates into CASSLAGQGSEQYV.

This clone has just a few counts. The chain employs TRBV5-5 and TRBJ2-7; D possibly corresponds to TRBD2 (5 bases). Per germline, CDR1 SGHKS and CDR2 YYEKEE (reference sequence). The CDR3 is 12 amino acids. The V end lost 4 bases, the J end lost 4 bases, and 9 bases lay between the germline ends. In DNA form, the CDR3 reads TGTGCCAGCAGCCTCACTAGTTACGAGCAGTACTTC. It encodes CASSLTSYEQYF.

This clone was counted a single time. The J gene is TRBJ1-4, the V gene TRBV2, with 11 bases matching TRBD1. The length of the CDR3 is 14 residues. From germline, CDR1 is SNHLY and CDR2 FYNNEI. The ends lost 7 bases at V and 8 bases at J; junction bases unmatched: 6. In DNA, the CDR3 is TGTGCCAGCATCCAGGACAGGGGGCGGGAAAAACTGTTTTTT. Translated, it gives CASIQDRGREKLFF. The full variable domain, its missing parts supplied by reference TRBV2 and TRBJ1-4, is EPEVTQTPSHQVTQMGQEVILRCVPISNHLYFYWYRQILGQKVEFLVSFYNNEISEKSEIFDDQFSVERPDGSNFTLKIRSTKLEDSAMYFCASIQDRGREKLFFGSGTQLSVL.

The chain couples TRBV30 to TRBJ1-4; 7 bases match TRBD1. This CDR3 is 14 amino acids long. V shed 4 bases, J shed 6 bases, and the junction held 8 bases outside the gene matches. Germline CDR1 is GTSNPN and CDR2 is SVGIG (reference sequence). CDR3 nucleotide sequence: TGTGCCTGGACGAATGCAGGGGGATATGAAAAACTGTTTTTT. Residues: CAWTNAGGYEKLFF. The full variable domain, its missing parts supplied by reference TRBV30 and TRBJ1-4, is SQTIHQWPATLVQPVGSPLSLECTVEGTSNPNLYWYRQAAGRGLQLLFYSVGIGQISSEVPQNLSASRPQDRQFILSSKKLLLSDSGFYLCAWTNAGGYEKLFFGSGTQLSVL.

CDR3 protein: CASSPLELLADNNEQFF. In nucleotides, the CDR3 is TGTGCCAGCTCACCGCTAGAGCTACTAGCGGACAACAATGAGCAGTTCTTC. The chain couples TRBV18 to TRBJ2-1, with TRBD2 identical over 8 bases. The germline V gene encodes CDR1 KGHSH and CDR2 LQKENI. V gave up 3 bases and J gave up 5 bases; unmatched junction bases: 12. The CDR3 sequence is 17 residues long.